This entry concerns a single T cell receptor beta chain. One end of the junction is discordant with germline, which a read error may explain. The source of the sample is a study of identical twins. The CDR3 spans 12 residues. Germline V gene sequence: CDR1 SGDLS, CDR2 YYNGEE. TCRdb independently ran MiXCR on the 5' RACE reads; one entry per CDR3 protein. The sample shows 600,000 to 700,000 distinct CDR3 sequences, roughly 20% of them seen only once. The same specimen was also included in a second study, on T cells expressing NK-cell markers.

The material sequenced was PBMCs. This sequence originates from a young woman in good health. The chain employs TRBV9 and TRBJ2-5, with D possibly matching TRBD2 (6 bases). DNA of the CDR3: TGTGTCAGCAGCGTTGGAGGGGAGACCCAGTACTTC. Translated, it gives CVSSVGGETQYF.